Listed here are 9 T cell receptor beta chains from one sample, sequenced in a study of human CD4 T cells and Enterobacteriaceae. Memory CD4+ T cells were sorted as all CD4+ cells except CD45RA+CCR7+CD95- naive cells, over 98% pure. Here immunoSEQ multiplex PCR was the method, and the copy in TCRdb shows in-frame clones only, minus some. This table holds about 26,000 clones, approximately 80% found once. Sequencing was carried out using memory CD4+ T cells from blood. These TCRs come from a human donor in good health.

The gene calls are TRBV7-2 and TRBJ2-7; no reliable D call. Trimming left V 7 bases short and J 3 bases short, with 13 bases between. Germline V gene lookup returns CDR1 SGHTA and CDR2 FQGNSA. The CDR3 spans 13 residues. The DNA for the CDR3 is TGTGCCAGCACGGGTGGGAAAAACTACGAGCAGTACTTC. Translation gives CASTGGKNYEQYF.

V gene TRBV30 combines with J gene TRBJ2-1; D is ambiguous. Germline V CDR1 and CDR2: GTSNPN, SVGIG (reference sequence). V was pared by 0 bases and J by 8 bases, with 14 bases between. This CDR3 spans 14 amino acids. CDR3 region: CAWSVEVLGYEQFF. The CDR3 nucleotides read TGTGCCTGGAGTGTCGAAGTTCTCGGGTATGAGCAGTTCTTC.

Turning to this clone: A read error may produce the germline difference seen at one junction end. The CDR3 protein is CASSGGGAREPFF. The CDR3 nucleotides read TGTGCCAGCAGTGGGGGAGGGGCTAGGGAGCCGTTCTTC. V and J are TRBV27 and TRBJ2-1, with 7 bases lining up with TRBD2. Germline V gives CDR1 MNHEY, CDR2 SMNVEV (reference sequence). This CDR3 has 13 residues.

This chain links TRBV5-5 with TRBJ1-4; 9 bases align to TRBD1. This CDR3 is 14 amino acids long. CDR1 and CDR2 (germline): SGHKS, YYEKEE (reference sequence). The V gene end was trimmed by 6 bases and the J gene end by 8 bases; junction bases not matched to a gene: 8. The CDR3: CASTYRGRQEKLFF. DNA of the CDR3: TGTGCCAGCACCTACAGGGGGCGCCAGGAAAAACTGTTTTTT.

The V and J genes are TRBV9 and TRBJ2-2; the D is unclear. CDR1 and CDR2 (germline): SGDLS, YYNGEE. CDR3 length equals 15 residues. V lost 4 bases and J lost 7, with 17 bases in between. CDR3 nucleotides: TGTGCCAGCAGCTTCAGTCGCCTTGGGGTCGGGGAGCTGTTTTTT. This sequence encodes CASSFSRLGVGELFF.

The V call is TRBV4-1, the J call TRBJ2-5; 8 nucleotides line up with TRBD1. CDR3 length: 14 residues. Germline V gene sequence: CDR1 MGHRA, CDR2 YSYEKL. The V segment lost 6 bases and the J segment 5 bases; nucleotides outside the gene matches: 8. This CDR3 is CASRSTGVGETQYF. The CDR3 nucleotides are TGCGCCAGCAGATCGACAGGGGTTGGGGAGACCCAGTACTTC.

As DNA, the CDR3 is TGCGCCAGCAGCCACCCGGGACGGAACAATCAGCCCCAGCATTTT. It codes for CASSHPGRNNQPQHF. The chain carries TRBV4-1 and TRBJ1-5, with D maybe TRBD1 (5 bases). This CDR3 region has 15 residues. Between the trimmed V and J ends, which lost 3 bases and 3 bases, there was a span of 12 bases. The germline CDR1 and CDR2 sequences are MGHRA and YSYEKL.

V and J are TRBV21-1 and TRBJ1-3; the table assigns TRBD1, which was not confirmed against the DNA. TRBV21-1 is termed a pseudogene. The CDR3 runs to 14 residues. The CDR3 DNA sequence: TGTGCCAGCAGCGGGCGGACAGTGAGAAACACCATATATTTT. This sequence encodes CASSGRTVRNTIYF.

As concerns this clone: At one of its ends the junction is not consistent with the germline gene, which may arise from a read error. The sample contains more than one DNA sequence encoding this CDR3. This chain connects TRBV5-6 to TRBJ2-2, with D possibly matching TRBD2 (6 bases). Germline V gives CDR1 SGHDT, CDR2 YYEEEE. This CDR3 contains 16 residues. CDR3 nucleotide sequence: TGTGCCAGCAGCTTCAACGGTGCGGGGAACACCGGGGAACTGTTTTTT. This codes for CASSFNGAGNTGELFF.